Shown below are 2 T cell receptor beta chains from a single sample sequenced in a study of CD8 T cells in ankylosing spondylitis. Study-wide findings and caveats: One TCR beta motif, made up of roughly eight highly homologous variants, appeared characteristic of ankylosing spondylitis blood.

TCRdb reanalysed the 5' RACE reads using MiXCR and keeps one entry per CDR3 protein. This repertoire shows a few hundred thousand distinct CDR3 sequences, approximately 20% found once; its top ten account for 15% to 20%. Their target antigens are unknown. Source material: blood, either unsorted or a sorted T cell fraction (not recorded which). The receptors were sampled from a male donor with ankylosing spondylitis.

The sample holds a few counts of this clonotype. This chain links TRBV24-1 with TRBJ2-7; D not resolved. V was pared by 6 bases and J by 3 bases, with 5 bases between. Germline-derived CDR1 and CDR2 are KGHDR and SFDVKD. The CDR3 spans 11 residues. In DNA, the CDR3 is TGTGCCACCAGTAACAGCTACGAGCAGTACTTC. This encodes CATSNSYEQYF.

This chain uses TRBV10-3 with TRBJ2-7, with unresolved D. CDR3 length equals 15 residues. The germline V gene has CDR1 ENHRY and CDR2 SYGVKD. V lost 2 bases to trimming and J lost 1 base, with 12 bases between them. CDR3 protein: CAISETAAQSYEQYF. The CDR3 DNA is TGTGCCATCAGTGAGACTGCGGCCCAGTCCTACGAGCAGTACTTC.